This TCR beta chain originates from a study of identical twins. One entry per CDR3 protein, called by TCRdb with MiXCR from the 5' RACE reads. The table shows under 450,000 distinct CDR3 sequences, with about 18% occurring only once. Per the germline V gene, CDR1 is MNHNS and CDR2 is SASEGT. The CDR3 spans 14 residues. V shed 6 bases and J shed 8 bases, with 16 bases lying between them. The donors were all healthy and Caucasian. Overall study results and limits: The presence of invariant MAIT and iNKT cells could partly confound analyses of zero-insertion sequences. Fewer insertions marked abundant cord blood beta clonotypes; young adult naive trended weakly, memory not at all.

Concerning this clonotype itself: No antigen is known for it.

The V gene is TRBV6-1, the J gene TRBJ2-2; D uncertain. Sequenced material: naive T cells sorted from blood. The sequence was obtained from a man aged 45-60 years in good health. The DNA of the CDR3 is TGTGCCAGCAGCCCTGCGCTTAGGCTGGGGGAGCTGTTTTTT. This translates into CASSPALRLGELFF.